This T cell receptor beta chain was identified during a study of T cell changes during pregnancy in multiple sclerosis (dated 2019 in TCRdb). Regarding the complete study: In women with multiple sclerosis, the researchers looked at how the T cell repertoire shifted as pregnancy progressed.

Trimming takes 6 bases from V and 9 bases from J, and the germline ends sit 15 bases apart. The CDR3 spans 13 residues, from the cysteine through the phenylalanine. Here the CDR3 DNA is all that survives: 39 bases in frame from base 1. CDR1 and CDR2 were assigned from the germline V gene (reference sequence) as LNHDA and SQIVND. With respect to this clone: Its target antigen remains unknown. Base qualities are missing; no much larger clone stands one base away.

The library relied on the immunoSEQ multiplex PCR assay. The table comes from immuneACCESS by way of TCRdb, which keeps in-frame sequences with V and J called. Part of the clones is missing from these tables; in studies checked, under half for an unresolved V gene and the rest for unknown reasons. Within this sample are 30,000 to 45,000 clones, with 88% of them counted one time only. The top ten hold roughly 1.2% of the sample. The chain is made from TRBV19 and TRBJ1-5; the D gene remains uncertain. This sample comprised CD4+ T cells from peripheral blood mononuclear cells, obtained before pregnancy. The TCR comes from a female donor with multiple sclerosis, enrolled in a pregnancy study. In nucleotides, the sequence is TGTGCCAGTAGGCTAAGCGGAGGTACGCCCCAGCATTTT. Its translation is CASRLSGGTPQHF.